The 15 T cell receptor beta chains in this list originate from one sample, sequenced in a study of T cell repertoires in cytomegalovirus infection. Their recognized antigens are unknown. Via MiXCR, TCRdb re-called the reads, giving one row per CDR3 protein. The sample has hundreds of thousands of distinct CDR3 sequences; approximately 46% are singletons. This sample comprised cultured PBMCs, obtained from culture after CMV antigen stimulation. The receptors come from a human donor in good health (CMV status not recorded). Some clones in this sample may be carry-over from other donors' samples.

As concerns this clonotype: A much larger clone differs from this one at a single base, so this may be a read error. The chain couples TRBV7-2 to TRBJ2-3, with no clear D. The CDR3 contains 13 residues. Germline V lookup: CDR1 SGHTA, CDR2 FQGNSA. The V end was cut by 1 base, the J end by 2 bases, with 4 bases between. The CDR3 loop reads CASSLGDTDTQYF. The CDR3 DNA reads TGTGCCAGCAGCTTAGGGGACACAGATACGCAGTATTTT.

About this clonotype itself: This could be a read error, since a much larger clone is one nucleotide away. V is TRBV28 and J is TRBJ2-5; tentatively, D is TRBD1 (5 bases). Germline CDR1 MDHEN, CDR2 SYDVKM. The CDR3 loop spans 14 amino acids. CDR3 residues: CASSTRTPQETQHF. The DNA for the CDR3 is TGTGCCAGCAGTACGCGGACACCCCAAGAGACCCAGCACTTC.

The rearrangement uses TRBV5-1 and TRBJ2-3; TRBD2 aligns across 8 bases. Looked up from germline, CDR1 is SGHRS and CDR2 is YFSETQ. Trimming cost V 0 bases and J 0 bases; bases outside gene matches: 15. The CDR3 sequence is 20 residues long. CDR3 coding DNA: TGCGCCAGCAGCTTGGGGTTAGCGGGGACTTTTCCGACTAGCACAGATACGCAGTATTTT. Protein product: CASSLGLAGTFPTSTDTQYF.

This clonotype was seen at least ten times. The rearrangement joins TRBV7-2 to TRBJ2-7; D remains unclear. The germline V and J ends were trimmed by 2 bases and 4 bases, with 18 bases remaining between them. The CDR3 totals 16 residues. The germline V gene encodes CDR1 SGHTA and CDR2 FQGNSA. The CDR3 DNA reads as TGTGCCAGCAGCTTAAAACCCGGACGTCCTGCGTACGAGCAGTACTTC. As protein: CASSLKPGRPAYEQYF. The variable domain in full, with the rest retrieved from reference TRBV7-2 and TRBJ2-7, is GAGVSQSPSNKVTEKGKDVELRCDPISGHTALYWYRQSLGQGLEFLIYFQGNSAPDKSGLPSDRFSAERTGGSVSTLTIQRTQQEDSAVYLCASSLKPGRPAYEQYFGPGTRLTVT.

The V call is TRBV6-1, the J call TRBJ2-7, with TRBD1 matching 9 bases. CDR1 and CDR2 (germline): MNHNS, SASEGT. This CDR3 has 14 residues. The V and J ends lost 5 bases and 3 bases, in that order; junction bases with no gene match: 5. The CDR3, as DNA: TGTGCCAGCAGTAGGGACAGGGACTTCTACGAGCAGTACTTC. Amino acids: CASSRDRDFYEQYF.

This clonotype has only a few counts. The J gene is TRBJ2-7, the V gene TRBV7-2; D tentatively reads TRBD1 or TRBD2 (5 bases each). V lost 5 bases, J lost 4 bases, and 15 bases lay in between. The CDR3 has 14 residues. Germline-derived CDR1 and CDR2 are SGHTA and FQGNSA. The CDR3 here is CASSPGPPRYEQYF. CDR3 bases: TGTGCCAGCAGCCCGGGACCTCCCCGTTACGAGCAGTACTTC.

This clonotype was detected only a few times. The chain carries TRBV18 and TRBJ2-7; no reliable D call. V was shortened by 6 bases and J by 2 bases, with 11 bases between the two germline ends. There are 13 residues in the CDR3. The germline V gene has CDR1 KGHSH and CDR2 LQKENI. The CDR3 spells CASSRVQTYEQYV. CDR3 DNA: TGTGCCAGCTCTCGAGTACAGACCTACGAGCAGTACGTC.

This chain links TRBV7-9 with TRBJ2-1; weak D call: TRBD2 (5 bases). The CDR3 spans 16 residues. Germline loops: CDR1 SEHNR, CDR2 FQNEAQ (reference sequence). V lost 4 bases to trimming and J lost 0 bases, with 13 bases between them. The DNA of the CDR3 is TGTGCCAGCAGCTCTCTGAAAGGGAGCTCCTACAATGAGCAGTTCTTC. Encoded protein: CASSSLKGSSYNEQFF.

This chain links TRBV11-2 with TRBJ2-7, with D unclear. Looked up from germline, CDR1 is SGHAT and CDR2 is FQNNGV. The length of the CDR3 is 15 residues. Trimming left V 1 base short and J 1 base short, with 11 bases between. The CDR3 is CASSLAVTPSYEQYF. The CDR3 DNA is TGTGCCAGCAGCTTAGCTGTGACACCTTCCTACGAGCAGTACTTC.

V is TRBV7-6 and J is TRBJ2-1; 10 nucleotides agree with TRBD2. J lost 8 bases, V lost 4 bases, and 11 bases had no gene match. This CDR3 spans 16 amino acids. CDR1 is SGHVS and CDR2 is FNYEAQ in the germline V gene. CDR3 residues: CASSSTSGSAVYEQFF. CDR3 nucleotides: TGTGCCAGCAGCTCGACTAGCGGGTCGGCGGTGTATGAGCAGTTCTTC.

V usage is TRBV15 and J usage is TRBJ2-5; D possibly uses TRBD1 or TRBD2 (5 bases each). The CDR3 loop spans 15 amino acids. Germline lookup yields CDR1 LNHNV and CDR2 YYDKDF (reference sequence). V was shortened by 1 base and J by 1 base, with 10 bases between the two germline ends. The DNA for the CDR3 is TGTGCCACCAGCAGAGGTGGGACGCGCCAAGAGACCCAGTACTTC. Protein: CATSRGGTRQETQYF.

The V gene is TRBV11-3, the J gene TRBJ2-1, with TRBD2 matching over 8 bases. This CDR3 has 15 amino acids. The trim removed 5 bases at V and 4 bases at J, leaving 7 bases unmatched. Germline assignment: CDR1 SGHNT and CDR2 YENEEA. The CDR3 nucleotides are TGTGCCAGCAGCCCCATGGCGGGAGGTTACAATGAGCAGTTCTTC. Its protein product is CASSPMAGGYNEQFF.

At least ten counts were recorded for this clonotype. This chain connects TRBV7-6 to TRBJ2-7; 12 nucleotides line up with TRBD2. V lost 5 bases, J lost 4 bases, and 6 bases stayed unmatched. Germline values: CDR1 SGHVS, CDR2 FNYEAQ. CDR3 length: 15 residues. The CDR3 sequence: CASSPRLAGAYEQYF. For the CDR3, the DNA is TGTGCCAGCAGCCCCCGACTAGCGGGAGCGTACGAGCAGTACTTC.

This clonotype was counted only a few times. The chain employs TRBV7-2 and TRBJ1-2, with D perhaps matching TRBD1 (5 bases). Germline CDR1 SGHTA, CDR2 FQGNSA. The germline V and J ends were trimmed by 5 bases and 10 bases, with 20 bases remaining between them. The length of the CDR3 is 14 residues. DNA for the CDR3: TGTGCCAGCAGCGCCCCGGGGCGCCGACTAGTCTACACCTTC. Encoded protein: CASSAPGRRLVYTF. The entire variable domain, with the rest obtained from reference TRBV7-2 and TRBJ1-2, is as follows: GAGVSQSPSNKVTEKGKDVELRCDPISGHTALYWYRQSLGQGLEFLIYFQGNSAPDKSGLPSDRFSAERTGGSVSTLTIQRTQQEDSAVYLCASSAPGRRLVYTFGSGTRLTVV.

The chain uses TRBV6-1 and TRBJ1-6; D is undetermined. This CDR3 region has 19 residues. Germline V lookup: CDR1 MNHNS, CDR2 SASEGT. The V and J ends lost 3 bases and 0 bases respectively, with 18 bases between them. DNA of the CDR3: TGTGCCAGCAGTGAGTTCCAGTCAGCGCGGAGCTCCTATAATTCACCCCTCCACTTT. Translation gives CASSEFQSARSSYNSPLHF.